The 22 T cell receptor beta chains listed next were all sequenced from one sample in a study of blood T cell repertoires in COVID-19. This table comes from immunoSEQ multiplex PCR, and its TCRdb copy is limited to in-frame clones, with some not included. The repertoire holds 200,000 to 250,000 clones, around 90% seen once, with about 15% in the top ten. The sequenced sample was PBMCs or T cells enriched from blood (not recorded which). These TCRs come from a woman in her 50s with acute COVID-19.

The gene calls are TRBV25-1 and TRBJ1-2, with a weak D call TRBD1 (6 bases). Trimming stripped 3 bases from V and 4 bases from J, with 9 bases between. Germline V gene sequence: CDR1 MGHDK, CDR2 SYGVNS. This CDR3 has 13 amino acids. The CDR3 sequence: CASSDDRPYGYTF. The CDR3 DNA is TGTGCCAGCAGTGACGACAGGCCCTATGGCTACACCTTC.

The rearrangement links TRBV2 to TRBJ2-7, with TRBD1 identical over 10 bases. V lost 6 bases to trimming and J lost 10 bases; unmatched junction nucleotides: 12. The germline V gene encodes CDR1 SNHLY and CDR2 FYNNEI. CDR3 length: 14 residues. CDR3 region: CASSPRDRGVLQYF. CDR3 DNA sequence: TGTGCCAGCAGCCCTAGGGACAGGGGTGTTTTACAGTACTTC.

The V and J genes are TRBV5-1 and TRBJ1-1; maybe TRBD1 (6 bases). The CDR3 runs 18 residues. Trimming left V 0 bases short and J 4 bases short, with 22 bases between. Germline loops: CDR1 SGHRS, CDR2 YFSETQ. The CDR3 region is CASSLVRSVGAAGTEAFF. CDR3 in DNA: TGCGCCAGCAGCTTGGTTAGATCTGTGGGGGCCGCGGGCACTGAAGCTTTCTTT.

The chain uses TRBV2 and TRBJ2-5; a possible D gene is TRBD1 (5 bases). The V and J ends lost 7 bases and 2 bases respectively, with 8 bases between them. CDR3 size: 12 residues. CDR1 SNHLY and CDR2 FYNNEI come from the germline V gene. The CDR3 loop reads CASNGQQETQYF. The DNA for the CDR3 is TGTGCCAGCAACGGACAACAAGAGACCCAGTACTTC.

The V gene is TRBV27, the J gene TRBJ2-6; D gene ambiguous. In germline, CDR1 is MNHEY, CDR2 SMNVEV (reference sequence). Trimming cost V 7 bases and J 4 bases, with 14 bases left between them. The CDR3 is made up of 15 amino acids. The CDR3 loop reads CASTSLSYGANVLTF. The CDR3 coding sequence is TGTGCCAGCACCTCCCTAAGCTACGGGGCCAACGTCCTGACTTTC.

V and J are TRBV27 and TRBJ1-5; the D is unclear. Trimming shortened V by 7 bases and J by 1 base, and 11 bases separated the two germline ends. This CDR3 has 14 amino acids. Germline V gene data show CDR1 as MNHEY and CDR2 as SMNVEV (reference sequence). The CDR3 DNA follows: TGTGCCAGCAAAAAGTCCAGAAGCAATCAGCCCCAGCATTTT. It specifies CASKKSRSNQPQHF.

The chain is built from TRBV11-2 and TRBJ2-1; the D gene is possibly TRBD2 (6 bases). CDR3 length: 13 residues. V lost 1 base, J lost 7 bases, and 8 bases lay in between. Germline V gene lookup returns CDR1 SGHAT and CDR2 FQNNGV. The CDR3 region is CASSLGTINEQFF. The DNA of the CDR3 is TGTGCCAGCAGCTTAGGGACTATTAATGAGCAGTTCTTC.

The V and J genes are TRBV6-5 and TRBJ2-7; D not certain. Deletions cut 0 bases from V and 3 bases from J, with 9 bases between. This CDR3 comprises 14 residues. Germline CDR1 and CDR2: MNHEY and SVGAGI. CDR3 DNA: TGTGCCAGCAGTTACTCGAAGCGTGGCTACGAGCAGTACTTC. It specifies CASSYSKRGYEQYF.

The gene calls are TRBV27 and TRBJ2-1, with 8 bases lining up with TRBD2. There are 15 residues in the CDR3. V was clipped by 2 bases and J by 7 bases; unmatched bases: 7. From germline, CDR1 is MNHEY and CDR2 SMNVEV (reference sequence). The CDR3 coding sequence is TGTGCCAGCAGTTTAAGAGCGGGAGTAGGTAATGAGCAGTTCTTC. Amino acid sequence: CASSLRAGVGNEQFF.

The chain links TRBV19 to TRBJ2-1; 11 nucleotides align to TRBD2. The CDR3 spans 16 residues. V lost 1 base and J lost 9; bases outside the gene matches: 8. The germline gives CDR1 LNHDA, CDR2 SQIVND (reference sequence). CDR3 amino acids: CASSIGGSGRAGEQFF. The DNA for the CDR3 is TGTGCCAGTAGTATAGGGGGTAGCGGGAGGGCCGGTGAGCAGTTCTTC.

This chain joins TRBV6-5 and TRBJ1-4, with 11 bases identical to TRBD1. The V gene's germline CDR1 is MNHEY and CDR2 SVGAGI. This CDR3 contains 15 residues. Losses at the gene ends were 7 bases for V and 8 bases for J; bases not matched to a gene: 9. CDR3 sequence reads: CASKGSGTGGEKLFF. For the CDR3, the DNA is TGTGCCAGCAAGGGAAGCGGGACAGGGGGGGAAAAACTGTTTTTT.

This clone was detected only a few times. This CDR3 is CASSEAAQGPGEQFF. The CDR3 nucleotides read TGTGCCAGCAGTGAAGCGGCTCAAGGCCCCGGGGAGCAGTTCTTC. V and J are TRBV2 and TRBJ2-1; the D is unclear. Trimming pared 0 bases from V and 10 bases from J, leaving 16 bases between. Germline CDR1 reads SNHLY; CDR2 reads FYNNEI. The CDR3 contains 15 residues. Full variable domain (remainder filled in from reference TRBV2 and TRBJ2-1): EPEVTQTPSHQVTQMGQEVILRCVPISNHLYFYWYRQILGQKVEFLVSFYNNEISEKSEIFDDQFSVERPDGSNFTLKIRSTKLEDSAMYFCASSEAAQGPGEQFFGPGTRLTVL.

This rearrangement joins TRBV4-2 to TRBJ2-1, with D perhaps matching TRBD2 (6 bases). The V and J ends lost 5 bases and 5 bases respectively, with 13 bases between them. The length of the CDR3 is 14 residues. From germline, CDR1 is LGHNA and CDR2 YNFKEQ. In DNA form, the CDR3 reads TGTGCCAGCAGCTTCCGGACTACCGACAATGAGCAGTTCTTC. Translating gives CASSFRTTDNEQFF.

V is TRBV27 and J is TRBJ1-5; 9 nucleotides align to TRBD1. The CDR3 length is 16 residues. Unmatched junction bases numbered 14, after V lost 5 bases and J lost 9 bases. CDR1 is MNHEY, CDR2 SMNVEV, per germline (reference sequence). CDR3 nucleotide sequence: TGTGCCAGCAGTCTCACCGGGACAGGGAGGCTTCGGCCCCAGCATTTT. It yields the protein CASSLTGTGRLRPQHF.

This chain joins TRBV7-3 and TRBJ2-1; 9 bases map to TRBD2. V lost 5 bases, J lost 9 bases, and 5 bases stayed unmatched. Germline loops: CDR1 SGHTA, CDR2 FQGTGA. The CDR3 spans 13 residues. DNA for the CDR3: TGTGCCAGCAGCCGGGGACTAGCCGCTGAGCAGTTCTTC. It yields the protein CASSRGLAAEQFF.

The gene calls are TRBV11-2 and TRBJ1-1; tentative D call: TRBD1 (6 bases). V lost 3 bases to trimming and J lost 2 bases, with 13 bases between them. Per germline, CDR1 SGHAT and CDR2 FQNNGV. The CDR3 loop spans 15 amino acids. The CDR3 loop reads CASSFAGALNTEAFF. DNA of the CDR3: TGTGCCAGCAGCTTCGCGGGGGCCCTTAACACTGAAGCTTTCTTT.

The chain is built from TRBV7-2 and TRBJ2-5; 9 nucleotides agree with TRBD1. The CDR3 length is 16 residues. Germline V gives CDR1 SGHTA, CDR2 FQGNSA. V lost 8 bases, J lost 5 bases, and 15 bases stayed unmatched. CDR3 region: CASCTGPGTGWETQYF. In DNA, the CDR3 is TGTGCCAGCTGTACGGGACCCGGGACAGGGTGGGAGACCCAGTACTTC.

The genes are TRBV5-1 and TRBJ2-1; the D gene is possibly TRBD1 (6 bases). Trimming removed 0 bases from V and 7 bases from J, with 11 bases in between. The CDR3 covers 14 residues. The germline V gene encodes CDR1 SGHRS and CDR2 YFSETQ. This chain's CDR3 is CASSLVSGDNEQFF. CDR3 DNA: TGCGCCAGCAGCTTGGTGTCAGGGGATAATGAGCAGTTCTTC.

Turning to this clone: Its ends do not fully match the called genes, so a read error is possible. The chain joins TRBV9 to TRBJ2-1, with D possibly TRBD1 on 6 matching bases. In germline, CDR1 is SGDLS, CDR2 YYNGEE. The CDR3 is 13 amino acids. Here the CDR3 DNA reads TGTGCCAGCACCGTAGGGGGAGTGAGTGAGCAGTTCTTC. Its translation is CASTVGGVSEQFF.

This clone is a singleton in its sample. The gene calls are TRBV30 and TRBJ2-7, with a possible D match to TRBD1 (6 bases). V was cut by 1 base and J by 2 bases, with 6 bases left in between. The germline CDR1 and CDR2 sequences are GTSNPN and SVGIG (reference sequence). This CDR3 is 12 amino acids long. The CDR3 protein is CAWSEGAYEQYF. The CDR3 DNA sequence: TGTGCCTGGAGTGAGGGGGCCTACGAGCAGTACTTC.

The V and J genes are TRBV18 and TRBJ1-2; the match to TRBD1 covers 7 bases. The V gene end was trimmed by 3 bases and the J gene end by 2 bases; junction bases not matched to a gene: 9. Germline assignment: CDR1 KGHSH and CDR2 LQKENI. CDR3 length equals 16 residues. CDR3 region: CASSPNYLTGNYGYTF. The CDR3 DNA reads as TGTGCCAGCTCACCCAATTATCTGACAGGGAACTATGGCTACACCTTC. The whole variable domain, remainder taken from reference TRBV18 and TRBJ1-2, is NAGVMQNPRHLVRRRGQEARLRCSPMKGHSHVYWYRQLPEEGLKFMVYLQKENIIDESGMPKERFSAEFPKEGPSILRIQQVVRGDSAAYFCASSPNYLTGNYGYTFGSGTRLTVV.

The V gene is TRBV7-9, the J gene TRBJ2-1, with TRBD2 as a possible D gene (5 bases). The CDR3 has 12 amino acids. The V end lost 1 base, the J end lost 10 bases, and 8 bases lay between the germline ends. CDR1 is SEHNR, CDR2 FQNEAQ, per germline (reference sequence). In DNA form, the CDR3 reads TGTGCCAGCAGCTTAGTCCTAGCCGAGCAGTTCTTC. This translates into CASSLVLAEQFF.